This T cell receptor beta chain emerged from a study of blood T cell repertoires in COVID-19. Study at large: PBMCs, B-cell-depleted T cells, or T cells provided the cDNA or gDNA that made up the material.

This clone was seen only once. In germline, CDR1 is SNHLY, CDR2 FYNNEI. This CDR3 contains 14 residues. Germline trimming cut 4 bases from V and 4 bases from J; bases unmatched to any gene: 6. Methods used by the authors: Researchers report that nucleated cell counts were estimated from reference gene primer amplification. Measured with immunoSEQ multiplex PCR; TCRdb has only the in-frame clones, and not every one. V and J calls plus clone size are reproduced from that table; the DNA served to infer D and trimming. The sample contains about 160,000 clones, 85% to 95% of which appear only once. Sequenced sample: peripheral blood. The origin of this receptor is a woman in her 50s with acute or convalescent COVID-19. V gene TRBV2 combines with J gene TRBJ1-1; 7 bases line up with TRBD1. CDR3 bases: TGTGCCAGCAGTGGGACAGGATGGAGCACTGAAGCTTTCTTT. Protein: CASSGTGWSTEAFF.